These 27 T cell receptor beta chains share one sample of origin, sequenced in a study of blood T cell repertoires in COVID-19. Data came from immunoSEQ multiplex PCR; TCRdb stores just in-frame clones and leaves some out. The repertoire holds more than 250,000 clones, with more than 70% as singletons. The sequencing sample was made of PBMCs or T cells enriched from blood (not recorded which). All receptors derive from a woman between 40 and 50 years old with acute COVID-19.

V and J are TRBV2 and TRBJ2-7; 12 nucleotides match TRBD2. With 8 bases clipped from V and 0 bases from J, the junction kept 8 bases outside the gene matches. This CDR3 is built from 16 residues. Germline CDR1 is SNHLY and CDR2 is FYNNEI. In DNA form, the CDR3 reads TGTGCCAGCCTCCTAGCGGGAGGGCCTTACTCCTACGAGCAGTACTTC. It specifies CASLLAGGPYSYEQYF.

A single count supports this clone. The gene calls are TRBV15 and TRBJ1-4, with 7 bases matching TRBD1. CDR1 and CDR2 from the germline V gene are LNHNV and YYDKDF (reference sequence). The CDR3 is 15 residues long. The junction had 4 bases not matched to a gene; V was cut back by 5 bases and J by 1 base. DNA of the CDR3: TGTGCCACCAGCCTGGGACAGAGAACTAATGAAAAACTGTTTTTT. As protein: CATSLGQRTNEKLFF.

The chain recombines TRBV7-9 with TRBJ1-2; unclear D gene. This CDR3 is built from 14 residues. Trimming left V 6 bases short and J 5 bases short, with 16 bases between. Germline V lookup: CDR1 SEHNR, CDR2 FQNEAQ (reference sequence). CDR3 loop: CASSLEAPVYGYTF. Here the CDR3 DNA reads TGTGCCAGCAGTCTAGAGGCACCTGTATATGGCTACACCTTC.

The J gene is TRBJ1-1, the V gene TRBV5-1; maybe TRBD1 (6 bases). Trimming took 0 bases from V and 5 from J, leaving 17 bases between them. Germline values: CDR1 SGHRS, CDR2 YFSETQ. This CDR3 spans 16 amino acids. DNA for the CDR3: TGCGCCAGCAGCTTGGCCGTTGGGGGCCAGTGGACTGAAGCTTTCTTT. Translating gives CASSLAVGGQWTEAFF.

The chain uses TRBV28 and TRBJ1-5, with 10 bases lining up with TRBD1. V lost 6 bases and J lost 3; bases outside the gene matches: 5. The germline gives CDR1 MDHEN, CDR2 SYDVKM. This CDR3 region has 15 residues. In DNA form, the CDR3 reads TGTGCCAGCAGCCGACAGGGGGCCCTCAATCAGCCCCAGCATTTT. As protein: CASSRQGALNQPQHF.

This clone was observed a single time. The chain links TRBV24-1 to TRBJ2-3; TRBD1 matches 9 bases. The V segment lost 0 bases and the J segment 2 bases; nucleotides outside the gene matches: 2. The V gene's germline CDR1 is KGHDR and CDR2 SFDVKD. The CDR3 loop spans 16 amino acids. This CDR3 is CATSDLTGGHTDTQYF. The DNA of the CDR3 is TGTGCCACCAGTGATTTGACAGGGGGCCACACAGATACGCAGTATTTT.

This clone turned up a few times. The V and J genes are TRBV4-3 and TRBJ1-3; 8 positions match TRBD1. V lost 4 bases to trimming and J lost 4 bases; unmatched junction nucleotides: 3. There are 14 residues in the CDR3. Germline loops: CDR1 LGHNA, CDR2 YSLEER. CDR3 nucleotides: TGCGCCAGCAGCCGGACAGGGTCCGGAAACACCATATATTTT. Translating it yields CASSRTGSGNTIYF.

The J gene is TRBJ2-5, the V gene TRBV5-4; perhaps TRBD2 as D (6 bases). From germline, CDR1 is SGHNT and CDR2 YYREEE (reference sequence). The CDR3 spans 14 residues. Trimming left V 4 bases short and J 1 base short, with 11 bases between. The CDR3 spells CASSLGLPQETQYF. DNA for the CDR3: TGTGCCAGCAGCCTGGGACTTCCCCAAGAGACCCAGTACTTC.

The genes are TRBV28 and TRBJ1-3; TRBD1 might be the D (5 bases). The CDR3 is made up of 15 amino acids. Germline CDR1 is MDHEN and CDR2 is SYDVKM. The V end was cut by 4 bases, the J end by 0 bases, with 10 bases between. CDR3: CASSSSGTSGNTIYF. Here the CDR3 DNA reads TGTGCCAGCAGTTCCAGCGGGACCTCTGGAAACACCATATATTTT.

The genes are TRBV6-5 and TRBJ1-4; 9 bases agree with TRBD1. With V trimmed by 6 bases and J by 7 bases, 9 bases remained unmatched. The CDR3 extends over 15 amino acids. The V gene's germline CDR1 is MNHEY and CDR2 SVGAGI. The CDR3 loop is CASRQLQGAREKLFF. The CDR3 DNA reads as TGTGCCAGCAGGCAATTACAGGGGGCACGTGAAAAACTGTTTTTT.

V usage is TRBV28 and J usage is TRBJ1-2; TRBD1 might be the D (6 bases). Germline assignment: CDR1 MDHEN and CDR2 SYDVKM. V lost 0 bases and J lost 4, with 18 bases in between. The CDR3 has 17 residues. The CDR3 bases are TGTGCCAGCAGTTTATGGGCAGGGGTAGGGACGGGCTATGGCTACACCTTC. Translated, it gives CASSLWAGVGTGYGYTF.

The chain employs TRBV7-8 and TRBJ1-5, with D tentatively TRBD1 (6 bases). Germline lookup yields CDR1 SGHVS and CDR2 FQNEAQ. V lost 6 bases and J 4 bases, leaving 10 bases between the germline ends. The CDR3 contains 13 residues. CDR3 amino acids: CASSRTENQPQHF. CDR3 in DNA: TGTGCCAGCAGTCGGACAGAGAATCAGCCCCAGCATTTT. The whole variable domain, filled in from reference TRBV7-8 and TRBJ1-5, reads GAGVSQSPRYKVAKRGQDVALRCDPISGHVSLFWYQQALGQGPEFLTYFQNEAQLDKSGLPSDRFFAERPEGSVSTLKIQRTQQEDSAVYLCASSRTENQPQHFGDGTRLSIL.

The V gene is TRBV6-6, the J gene TRBJ1-6; maybe TRBD1 (6 bases). CDR3 size: 13 residues. V dropped 6 bases and J dropped 14 bases, with 17 bases sitting between them. Germline V CDR1 and CDR2: MNHNY, SVGAGI (reference sequence). The CDR3 DNA sequence: TGTGCCAGCAGGGTTTCCGACAGGCAGTCCCTCCACTTT. Amino acid sequence: CASRVSDRQSLHF.

The rearrangement links TRBV19 to TRBJ1-2, with a tentative D call TRBD1 (6 bases). V was pared by 8 bases and J by 4 bases, with 14 bases between. Germline V gene data show CDR1 as LNHDA and CDR2 as SQIVND (reference sequence). The CDR3 extends over 13 amino acids. The CDR3 loop is CASSNRASYGYTF. The CDR3 DNA reads as TGTGCCAGTTCAAACAGGGCTAGCTATGGCTACACCTTC.

The chain combines TRBV5-5 with TRBJ2-7; D might be TRBD1 (6 bases). Deletions cut 1 base from V and 2 bases from J, with 13 bases between. Germline CDR1 and CDR2: SGHKS and YYEKEE (reference sequence). The CDR3 covers 15 residues. The CDR3 loop is CASSLWLGGTYEQYF. CDR3 in DNA: TGTGCCAGCAGCTTGTGGTTAGGGGGAACCTACGAGCAGTACTTC.

The chain carries TRBV18 and TRBJ2-2; the D is unclear. From germline, CDR1 is KGHSH and CDR2 LQKENI. Deletions cut 0 bases from V and 4 bases from J, with 6 bases between. This CDR3 spans 14 amino acids. The CDR3 bases are TGTGCCAGCTCACCACCGTCAATCACCGGGGAGCTGTTTTTT. Translation: CASSPPSITGELFF.

The gene calls are TRBV6-5 and TRBJ2-7; perhaps TRBD2 as D (5 bases). V was clipped by 3 bases and J by 5 bases, with 14 bases between them. This CDR3 is built from 14 residues. The germline CDR1 and CDR2 sequences are MNHEY and SVGAGI. CDR3 DNA sequence: TGTGCCAGCAGTTATACTGGCCCCGGGGACGAGCAGTACTTC. This encodes CASSYTGPGDEQYF.

The chain couples TRBV30 to TRBJ1-4, with 9 bases identical to TRBD1. The CDR3 extends over 13 amino acids. CDR1 is GTSNPN and CDR2 is SVGIG in the germline V gene (reference sequence). The CDR3 region is CAGNRGPNEKLFF. In DNA, the CDR3 is TGTGCTGGTAACAGGGGGCCTAATGAAAAACTGTTTTTT.

This CDR3 is CAWSTGYEQYF. In DNA form, the CDR3 reads TGTGCCTGGAGTACCGGCTACGAGCAGTACTTC. The chain employs TRBV30 and TRBJ2-7; no clear D gene. Trimming left V 2 bases short and J 3 bases short, with 5 bases between. CDR1 and CDR2 from the germline V gene are GTSNPN and SVGIG (reference sequence). CDR3 length: 11 amino acids.

This chain uses TRBV27 with TRBJ1-2; TRBD1 aligns across 11 bases. CDR1 is MNHEY and CDR2 is SMNVEV in the germline V gene (reference sequence). CDR3 length: 17 residues. The trim removed 0 bases at V and 5 bases at J, leaving 8 bases unmatched. CDR3 loop: CASSLSISGQGAYGYTF. The CDR3 region has the DNA TGTGCCAGCAGTTTATCGATCTCCGGACAGGGGGCTTATGGCTACACCTTC.

The genes are TRBV5-1 and TRBJ1-6, with unresolved D. The CDR3 spans 17 residues. The V gene lost 0 bases and the J gene lost 0 bases, with 10 bases spanning the gap. Germline-derived CDR1 and CDR2 are SGHRS and YFSETQ. The chain's CDR3 is CASSLAGVNSYNSPLHF. The CDR3 bases are TGCGCCAGCAGCTTGGCCGGAGTTAACTCCTATAATTCACCCCTCCACTTT.

The V call is TRBV30, the J call TRBJ2-4; D is uncertain. With 4 bases removed from V and 1 base from J, the gap between germline ends came to 11 bases. The CDR3 extends over 14 amino acids. The germline CDR1 and CDR2 sequences are GTSNPN and SVGIG (reference sequence). CDR3 coding DNA: TGTGCCTGGATGGGTAGGAGCGCCAAAAACATTCAGTACTTC. The encoded protein is CAWMGRSAKNIQYF.

The J gene is TRBJ1-1, the V gene TRBV3-1 (or the pseudogene TRBV3-2), with TRBD1 matching over 7 bases. V lost 1 base, J lost 3 bases, and 5 bases stayed unmatched. CDR1 and CDR2 (germline): LGHDT, YNNKEL (reference sequence). The CDR3 runs 15 residues. CDR3 residues: CASSQGTGGDTEAFF. The CDR3 DNA follows: TGTGCCAGCAGCCAAGGGACAGGTGGGGACACTGAAGCTTTCTTT.

The genes are TRBV18 and TRBJ1-4; TRBD1 might be the D (5 bases). The germline gives CDR1 KGHSH, CDR2 LQKENI. The V gene lost 2 bases and the J gene lost 10 bases, with 14 bases spanning the gap. The CDR3 covers 14 residues. The CDR3 DNA follows: TGTGCCAGCTCACCAGGGGGGAGACCGGGAAAACTGTTTTTT. Its translation: CASSPGGRPGKLFF.

The gene calls are TRBV7-9 and TRBJ2-5; D is unresolved. V was clipped by 5 bases and J by 1 base, with 14 bases between them. CDR1 is SEHNR and CDR2 is FQNEAQ in the germline V gene (reference sequence). The CDR3 contains 15 residues. The CDR3 region has the DNA TGTGCCAGCAGCCCCCAGCTAGAAATCCAAGAGACCCAGTACTTC. Translated, it gives CASSPQLEIQETQYF.

The chain carries TRBV4-2 and TRBJ1-4; no clear D gene. The ends were cut back, 1 base at V and 8 bases at J, with 5 bases in the middle. CDR1 is LGHNA, CDR2 YNFKEQ, per germline. CDR3 length equals 12 residues. The CDR3 region is CASSQGHEKLFF. In DNA, the CDR3 is TGTGCCAGCAGCCAAGGACACGAAAAACTGTTTTTT.

J is TRBJ2-1 and V is TRBV19; D is ambiguous. The V gene's germline CDR1 is LNHDA and CDR2 SQIVND (reference sequence). Trimming shortened V by 1 base and J by 2 bases, and 9 bases separated the two germline ends. The length of the CDR3 is 15 residues. CDR3 region: CASSIGPRTYNEQFF. CDR3 nucleotide sequence: TGTGCCAGTAGTATAGGGCCCCGAACCTACAATGAGCAGTTCTTC.